Presented here are 10 T cell receptor beta chains from one specimen sequenced in a study of CD8+ T cells in alopecia areata. Extracted RNA was reverse transcribed into cDNA, the sequencing template. The protocol was immunoSEQ multiplex PCR, while the TCRdb copy is restricted to in-frame clones and leaves out a portion. The repertoire includes about 200,000 clones, more than 55% of them detected once, and around 5.1% sits in the top ten. Sequences were obtained from CD8+ T cells sorted from blood. These receptors were taken from a human donor in good health.

This clone was observed a few times. This specimen includes other DNA sequences encoding the same CDR3. The chain is built from TRBV5-1 and TRBJ2-7, with 11 bases identical to TRBD1. Germline CDR1 reads SGHRS; CDR2 reads YFSETQ. This CDR3 spans 14 amino acids. Trimming at V came to 2 bases and at J to 4 bases, leaving 2 bases not matched to a gene. CDR3 sequence reads: CASSLGTGGYEQYF. The CDR3 DNA reads TGCGCCAGCAGCTTAGGGACAGGGGGTTACGAGCAGTACTTC. Combining the CDR3 with reference TRBV5-1 and TRBJ2-7 gives the whole variable domain KAGVTQTPRYLIKTRGQQVTLSCSPISGHRSVSWYQQTPGQGLQFLFEYFSETQRNKGNFPGRFSGRQFSNSRSEMNVSTLELGDSALYLCASSLGTGGYEQYFGPGTRLTVT.

The rearrangement joins TRBV7-9 to TRBJ1-1, with 7 bases aligning to TRBD1. The junction had 6 bases not matched to a gene; V was cut back by 2 bases and J by 3 bases. The germline V gene has CDR1 SEHNR and CDR2 FQNEAQ (reference sequence). CDR3 size: 15 residues. The CDR3 bases are TGTGCCAGCAGCTTATTACTCGGGACAGACACTGAAGCTTTCTTT. Its protein product is CASSLLLGTDTEAFF. The whole variable domain, remainder taken from reference TRBV7-9 and TRBJ1-1, is DTGVSQNPRHKITKRGQNVTFRCDPISEHNRLYWYRQTLGQGPEFLTYFQNEAQLEKSRLLSDRFSAERPKGSFSTLEIQRTEQGDSAMYLCASSLLLGTDTEAFFGQGTRLTVV.

The chain joins TRBV9 to TRBJ2-5, with D tentatively TRBD2 (7 bases). The CDR3 is 14 residues long. Germline values: CDR1 SGDLS, CDR2 YYNGEE. Trimming removed 3 bases from V and 2 bases from J, with 11 bases in between. CDR3 DNA sequence: TGTGCCAGCAGCGGAGGGGGGGCTCAAGAGACCCAGTACTTC. It yields the protein CASSGGGAQETQYF.

This clone was seen ten or more times. This specimen includes other DNA sequences encoding the same CDR3. The chain has TRBV15 and TRBJ1-5, with 7 bases lining up with TRBD1. Germline trimming cut 5 bases from V and 0 bases from J; bases unmatched to any gene: 1. The CDR3 contains 14 residues. Germline CDR1 is LNHNV and CDR2 is YYDKDF (reference sequence). The CDR3 spells CATSRDSSNQPQHF. The CDR3 DNA follows: TGTGCCACCAGCCGGGACAGTAGCAATCAGCCCCAGCATTTT.

This clone has more than one count but fewer than ten. The V call is TRBV21-1, the J call TRBJ1-5. TRBV21-1 is noted as a pseudogene. This CDR3 has 16 amino acids. CDR3 residues: CASSTSGEVVYQPQHF. In DNA, the CDR3 is TGTGCCAGCAGCACCTCAGGGGAGGTGGTATATCAGCCCCAGCATTTT.

J is TRBJ2-3 and V is TRBV27, with TRBD2 matching over 9 bases. J gave up 4 bases and V 6 bases, and 8 bases lay outside the gene matches. CDR1 and CDR2 from the germline V gene are MNHEY and SMNVEV (reference sequence). The CDR3 sequence is 15 residues long. The CDR3 DNA reads as TGTGCCAGCAGAGGACTAGCGTCCGAATCAGATACGCAGTATTTT. Its translation is CASRGLASESDTQYF.

V gene TRBV5-1 combines with J gene TRBJ1-1, with 9 bases matching TRBD1. CDR1 and CDR2 from the germline V gene are SGHRS and YFSETQ. The junction had 7 bases not matched to a gene; V was cut back by 2 bases and J by 2 bases. This CDR3 comprises 16 residues. Written as DNA, the CDR3 is TGCGCCAGCAGCTTCACAGACAGGGGGATTAACACTGAAGCTTTCTTT. Translated: CASSFTDRGINTEAFF.

This clone has just one count. This chain links TRBV27 with TRBJ1-1, with D possibly matching TRBD1 (5 bases). This CDR3 spans 13 amino acids. The V and J ends lost 3 bases and 11 bases respectively, with 16 bases between them. The germline gives CDR1 MNHEY, CDR2 SMNVEV (reference sequence). The CDR3 protein is CASSFTQGRDAFF. Written as DNA, the CDR3 is TGTGCCAGCAGTTTTACTCAGGGAAGGGACGCTTTCTTT.

The gene calls are TRBV28 and TRBJ2-3; 8 nucleotides align to TRBD2. Losses at the gene ends were 8 bases for V and 3 bases for J; bases not matched to a gene: 1. Germline CDR1 and CDR2: MDHEN and SYDVKM. The CDR3 has 12 amino acids. The CDR3 DNA reads as TGTGCCAGCGGCGGGGGGACAGATACGCAGTATTTT. Translation: CASGGGTDTQYF.

The chain is built from TRBV4-2 and TRBJ2-7; TRBD1 might be the D (6 bases). Germline V gives CDR1 LGHNA, CDR2 YNFKEQ. The germline V and J ends were trimmed by 1 base and 9 bases, with 13 bases remaining between them. The CDR3 has 13 amino acids. CDR3 coding DNA: TGTGCCAGCAGCCAAGGGGGGCCCGAGGTGCAGTACTTC. It specifies CASSQGGPEVQYF.